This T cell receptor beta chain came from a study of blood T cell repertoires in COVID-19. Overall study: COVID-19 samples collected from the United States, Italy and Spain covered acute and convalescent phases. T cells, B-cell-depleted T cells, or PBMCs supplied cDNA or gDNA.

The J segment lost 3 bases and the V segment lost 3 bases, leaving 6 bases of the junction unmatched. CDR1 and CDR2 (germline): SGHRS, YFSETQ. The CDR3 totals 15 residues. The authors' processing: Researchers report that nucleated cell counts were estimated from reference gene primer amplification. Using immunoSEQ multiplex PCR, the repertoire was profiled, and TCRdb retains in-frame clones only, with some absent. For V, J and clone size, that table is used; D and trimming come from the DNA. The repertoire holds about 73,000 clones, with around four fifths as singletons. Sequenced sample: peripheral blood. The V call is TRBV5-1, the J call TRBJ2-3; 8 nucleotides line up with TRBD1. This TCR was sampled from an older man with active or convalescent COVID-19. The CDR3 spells CASSSGQGMTDTQYF. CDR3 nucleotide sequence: TGCGCCAGCAGCTCTGGACAGGGAATGACAGATACGCAGTATTTT.